The following is a T cell receptor beta chain sequence with its context. The sample belongs to a study of blood T cell repertoires in COVID-19. On the study more broadly: Acute and convalescent COVID-19 samples came from the United States, Italy and Spain. From T cells, B-cell-depleted T cells, or PBMCs came the material, which was cDNA or gDNA.

Ages ranged from about 18 to 89 years, with residence in about 23 US areas. TCRdb's table, derived via immunoSEQ multiplex PCR, lists solely in-frame clones and lacks some. The sample has 300,000 to 350,000 clones; roughly 91% are singletons. Trimming at V came to 4 bases and at J to 6 bases, leaving 20 bases not matched to a gene. The CDR3 has 19 residues. CDR1 and CDR2 (germline): LNHDA, SQIVND (reference sequence). This sequence was found in a woman under 40 who had recovered from COVID-19. Source material: PBMCs or T cells enriched from blood (not recorded which). The chain recombines TRBV19 with TRBJ2-1; 8 positions agree with TRBD2. The CDR3 DNA reads as TGTGCCAGTAGTACCAAGCCCCCGGGTGTAGCGGGACATTCCAATGAGCAGTTCTTC. Its protein product is CASSTKPPGVAGHSNEQFF.